The 17 T cell receptor beta chains reported below all come from one sample, sequenced in a study of T cells in Graves' hyperthyroidism and ophthalmopathy. TCR beta CDR3 regions were amplified from RNA. An initial round of RT-PCR targeting the TCR CDR3 relied on the HTBI primer set. MiXCR, run by TCRdb on the multiplex PCR reads, gives a single entry per CDR3 protein. Seen here are around 690,000 distinct CDR3 sequences, 15% to 20% observed once, and the top ten hold 15%. The sequencing sample was made of blood. Every receptor here comes from a man in his fifties or sixties with Graves' hyperthyroidism.

As to this clonotype: Just one base apart from a much larger clone, this may be a read error. The chain couples TRBV10-2 to TRBJ1-5; a possible D gene is TRBD1 (6 bases). V was shortened by 6 bases and J by 7 bases, with 19 bases between the two germline ends. Germline V lookup: CDR1 WSHSY, CDR2 SAAADI. This CDR3 comprises 15 residues. This chain's CDR3 is CASSVTGFDGQPQHF. CDR3 DNA: TGCGCCAGCAGCGTGACAGGCTTCGACGGCCAGCCCCAGCATTTT.

The chain combines TRBV27 with TRBJ2-5, with a weak D call TRBD2 (7 bases). The germline V gene encodes CDR1 MNHEY and CDR2 SMNVEV (reference sequence). V lost 7 bases to trimming and J lost 5 bases, with 20 bases between them. CDR3 length: 15 residues. The CDR3 reads CASTPLGGGRETQYF. CDR3 DNA: TGTGCCAGCACCCCCCTGGGGGGGGGGCGTGAGACCCAGTACTTC.

Concerning this clonotype itself: A read error may account for a junction end that differs from germline. The chain has TRBV12-3 or TRBV12-4 and TRBJ1-2, with TRBD1 as a possible D gene (5 bases). The CDR3 consists of 13 residues. The CDR3 bases are TGTGCCAGCAGCCATCCAGGGAGCCCTGGCTATACCTTC. It specifies CASSHPGSPGYTF.

V gene TRBV24-1 combines with J gene TRBJ2-1; 7 positions agree with TRBD1. The CDR3 runs 15 residues. In germline, CDR1 is KGHDR, CDR2 SFDVKD. V shed 0 bases, J shed 6 bases, and the junction held 4 bases outside the gene matches. CDR3 region: CATSDLPGGRNEQFF. CDR3 nucleotides: TGTGCCACCAGTGATTTGCCAGGGGGACGCAATGAGCAGTTCTTC.

This sequence joins TRBV4-3 and TRBJ1-2; the D is unclear. Germline CDR1 and CDR2: LGHNA and YSLEER. The CDR3 has 12 amino acids. Trimming took 0 bases from V and 13 from J, leaving 12 bases between them. For the CDR3, the DNA is TGCGCCAGCAGCCAAGATTACTATCGGGTCACCTTC. It translates to CASSQDYYRVTF.

This clonotype occurred many times. The chain joins TRBV6-1 to TRBJ1-5, with TRBD1 identical over 8 bases. The V and J ends lost 4 bases and 6 bases, in that order; junction bases with no gene match: 11. The CDR3 is 16 residues long. Germline lookup yields CDR1 MNHNS and CDR2 SASEGT. CDR3 in DNA: TGTGCCAGCAGTGTCACCGGACAGGGTTCAGGTCAGCCCCAGCATTTT. This codes for CASSVTGQGSGQPQHF.

V is TRBV7-2 and J is TRBJ2-5; the D gene is possibly TRBD2 (7 bases). Germline V CDR1 and CDR2: SGHTA, FQGNSA. This CDR3 comprises 16 residues. V was cut by 0 bases and J by 4 bases, with 15 bases left in between. CDR3 nucleotide sequence: TGTGCCAGCAGCTTAGCTCGGGGGGCAGGTCGAGAGACCCAGTACTTC. Its protein product is CASSLARGAGRETQYF.

The chain has TRBV28 and TRBJ2-3; 9 nucleotides line up with TRBD2. V gave up 4 bases and J gave up 2 bases; unmatched junction bases: 16. CDR1 and CDR2 from the germline V gene are MDHEN and SYDVKM. CDR3 length: 19 residues. The CDR3 sequence: CASSSPGGRGTKATDTQYF. CDR3 nucleotides: TGTGCCAGCAGTTCCCCTGGCGGGAGGGGGACAAAAGCCACAGATACGCAGTATTTT.

This clonotype has at least ten counts. V gene TRBV2 combines with J gene TRBJ2-7, with a weak D call TRBD1 (5 bases). There are 11 residues in the CDR3. Germline CDR1 and CDR2: SNHLY and FYNNEI. The V gene lost 10 bases and the J gene lost 3 bases, with 10 bases spanning the gap. As DNA, the CDR3 is TGTGCCACCCAGGGTTACTACGAGCAGTACTTC. It codes for CATQGYYEQYF. Drawing the rest from reference TRBV2 and TRBJ2-7, the complete variable domain is EPEVTQTPSHQVTQMGQEVILRCVPISNHLYFYWYRQILGQKVEFLVSFYNNEISEKSEIFDDQFSVERPDGSNFTLKIRSTKLEDSAMYFCATQGYYEQYFGPGTRLTVT.

This chain's CDR3 is CASSLSHRDRGHGYTF. The CDR3 nucleotides are TGTGCCAGCAGTTTATCCCACCGGGACAGGGGCCATGGCTACACCTTC. The chain joins TRBV28 to TRBJ1-2; 10 bases agree with TRBD1. The ends lost 1 base at V and 6 bases at J; junction bases unmatched: 8. The CDR3 covers 16 residues. Germline assignment: CDR1 MDHEN and CDR2 SYDVKM.

This clonotype has at least ten counts. This chain links TRBV20-1 with TRBJ2-1, with TRBD1 matching 8 bases. The V segment lost 0 bases and the J segment 8 bases; nucleotides outside the gene matches: 6. Germline CDR1 reads DFQATT; CDR2 reads SNEGSKA (reference sequence). The CDR3 runs 14 residues. The DNA of the CDR3 is TGCAGTGCTAGAGATTCCAGGGGGCATCATGAGCAGTTCTTC. Amino acids: CSARDSRGHHEQFF.

This rearrangement joins TRBV6-4 to TRBJ2-3, with D uncertain. The germline V gene encodes CDR1 MRHNA and CDR2 SNTAGT. Deletions cut 0 bases from V and 1 base from J, with 8 bases between. The CDR3 covers 15 residues. CDR3 sequence: CASSDSVQGTDTQYF. CDR3 bases: TGTGCCAGCAGTGACTCGGTACAAGGCACAGATACGCAGTATTTT.

The chain joins TRBV30 to TRBJ1-5; the D is unclear. Between the trimmed V and J ends, which lost 2 bases and 5 bases, there was a span of 13 bases. Germline V gene data show CDR1 as GTSNPN and CDR2 as SVGIG (reference sequence). The CDR3 contains 14 residues. CDR3: CAWSQSSGHQPQHF. CDR3 sequence (DNA): TGTGCCTGGAGTCAATCTTCCGGGCATCAGCCCCAGCATTTT.

As concerns this clonotype: A read error is possible here, since a much larger clone lies one base away. V usage is TRBV7-2 and J usage is TRBJ2-3, with 7 positions matching TRBD2. The CDR3 totals 15 residues. The germline V gene has CDR1 SGHTA and CDR2 FQGNSA. The CDR3, as DNA: TGTGCCAACAGCTTAGGGAGGGGATTAACAGATACGCAGTATTTT. The encoded protein is CANSLGRGLTDTQYF.

This clonotype was seen many times. CDR3 in amino acids: CASSLRVVVRDEQYF. In DNA, the CDR3 is TGTGCCAGCAGTTTAAGGGTCGTAGTGCGAGACGAGCAGTACTTC. V and J are TRBV27 and TRBJ2-7; no reliable D call. V was trimmed by 2 bases and J by 5 bases, leaving 16 bases between them. The CDR3 length is 15 residues. The V gene's germline CDR1 is MNHEY and CDR2 SMNVEV (reference sequence).

This clonotype turned up a few times. This may arise from a read error, as a much more abundant clone is one base away. The chain has TRBV2 and TRBJ2-3, with TRBD2 matching over 8 bases. Unmatched junction bases numbered 14, after V lost 4 bases and J lost 2 bases. The CDR3 is 18 amino acids. The V gene's germline CDR1 is SNHLY and CDR2 FYNNEI. This CDR3 reads CASSGSLSGALPTDTQYF. The CDR3 DNA reads TGTGCCAGCAGTGGAAGTCTTAGCGGGGCCCTCCCCACAGATACGCAGTATTTT.

The table lists this clonotype with a few counts. The genes are TRBV27 and TRBJ2-1; D may be TRBD1 (6 bases). Trimming cost V 6 bases and J 0 bases, with 9 bases left between them. Germline assignment: CDR1 MNHEY and CDR2 SMNVEV (reference sequence). This CDR3 spans 14 amino acids. CDR3 sequence: CASRQGSSYNEQFF. The DNA of the CDR3 is TGTGCCAGCAGACAGGGTAGCTCCTACAATGAGCAGTTCTTC.